This T cell receptor (beta chain) stems from a study of cytomegalovirus exposure and HLA in healthy donors. CDR1 is SGHVS, CDR2 FNYEAQ, per germline. This CDR3 has 15 residues. V lost 2 bases and J lost 8, with 16 bases in between. This clone turned up a few times. PCR used 60 Vbeta primers and 13 Jbeta primers. The table came from immunoSEQ multiplex PCR; TCRdb's copy has only in-frame clones and leaves some out. The sample has about 90,000 clones; about three fifths are singletons. The sample taken for sequencing was PBMCs. The V gene is TRBV7-6, the J gene TRBJ2-1, with D possibly matching TRBD2 (6 bases). This sequence originates from a woman aged 25 to 39 in good health and CMV-seropositive. The CDR3 sequence: CASSLMTRSDHEQFF. The CDR3 bases are TGTGCCAGCAGCTTAATGACTAGATCCGACCATGAGCAGTTCTTC. The full variable domain, in which reference TRBV7-6 and TRBJ2-1 provide the parts outside the CDR3, is GAGVSQSPRYKVTKRGQDVALRCDPISGHVSLYWYRQALGQGPEFLTYFNYEAQQDKSGLPNDRFSAERPEGSISTLTIQRTEQRDSAMYRCASSLMTRSDHEQFFGPGTRLTVL.